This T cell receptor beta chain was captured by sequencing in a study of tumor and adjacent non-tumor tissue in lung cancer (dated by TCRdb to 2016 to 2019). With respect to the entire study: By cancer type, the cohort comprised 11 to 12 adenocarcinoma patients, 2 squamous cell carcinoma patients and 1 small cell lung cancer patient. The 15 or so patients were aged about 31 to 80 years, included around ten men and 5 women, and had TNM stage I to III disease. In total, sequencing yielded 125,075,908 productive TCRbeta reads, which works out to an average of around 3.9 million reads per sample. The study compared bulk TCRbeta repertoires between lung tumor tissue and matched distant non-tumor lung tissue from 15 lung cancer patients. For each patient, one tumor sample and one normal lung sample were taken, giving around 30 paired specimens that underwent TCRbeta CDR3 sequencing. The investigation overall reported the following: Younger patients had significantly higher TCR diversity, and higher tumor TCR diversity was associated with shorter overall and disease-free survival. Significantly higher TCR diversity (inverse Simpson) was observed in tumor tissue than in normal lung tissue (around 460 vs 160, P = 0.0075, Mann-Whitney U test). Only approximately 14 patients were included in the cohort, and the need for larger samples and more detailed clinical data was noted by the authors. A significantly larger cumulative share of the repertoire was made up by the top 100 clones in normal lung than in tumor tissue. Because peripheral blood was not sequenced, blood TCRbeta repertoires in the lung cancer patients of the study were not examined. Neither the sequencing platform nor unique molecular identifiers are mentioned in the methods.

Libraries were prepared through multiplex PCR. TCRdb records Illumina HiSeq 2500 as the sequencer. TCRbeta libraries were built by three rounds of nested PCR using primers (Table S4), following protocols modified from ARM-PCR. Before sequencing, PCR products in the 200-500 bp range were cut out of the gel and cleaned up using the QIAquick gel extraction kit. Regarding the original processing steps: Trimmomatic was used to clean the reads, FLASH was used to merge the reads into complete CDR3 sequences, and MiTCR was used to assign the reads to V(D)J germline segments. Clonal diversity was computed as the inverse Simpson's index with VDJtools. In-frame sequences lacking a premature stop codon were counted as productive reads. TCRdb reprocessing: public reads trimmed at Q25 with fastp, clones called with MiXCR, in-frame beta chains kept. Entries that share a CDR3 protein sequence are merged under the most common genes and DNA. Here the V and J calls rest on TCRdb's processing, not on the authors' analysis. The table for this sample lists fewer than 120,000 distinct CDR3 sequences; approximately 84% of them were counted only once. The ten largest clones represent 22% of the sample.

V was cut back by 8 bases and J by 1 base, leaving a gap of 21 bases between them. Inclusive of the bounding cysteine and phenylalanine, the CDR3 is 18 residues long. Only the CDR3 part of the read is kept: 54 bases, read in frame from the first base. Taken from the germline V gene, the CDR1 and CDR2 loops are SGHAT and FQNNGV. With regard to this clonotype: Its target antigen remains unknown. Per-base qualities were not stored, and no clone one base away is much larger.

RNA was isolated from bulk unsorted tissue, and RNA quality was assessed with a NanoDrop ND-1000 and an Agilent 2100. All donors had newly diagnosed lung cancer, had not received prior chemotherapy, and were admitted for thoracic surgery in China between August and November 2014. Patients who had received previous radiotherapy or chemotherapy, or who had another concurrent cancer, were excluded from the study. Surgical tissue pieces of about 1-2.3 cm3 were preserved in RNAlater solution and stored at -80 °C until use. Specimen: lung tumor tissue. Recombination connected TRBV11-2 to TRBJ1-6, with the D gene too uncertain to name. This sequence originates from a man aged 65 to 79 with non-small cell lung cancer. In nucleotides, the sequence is TGTGCCAGCGGCGCCAGAGCCGGGGATTCGTCCTATAATTCACCCCTCCACTTT. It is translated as CASGARAGDSSYNSPLHF.